Below, one T cell receptor beta chain is given with its context. Its antigen is still unknown. Clones were sequenced by immunoSEQ multiplex PCR, and TCRdb holds only the in-frame ones, with some missing. The sample shows roughly 86,000 clones, 90% of them seen only once. These data come from a study of OX40 agonist ivuxolimab in advanced cancers. For the study at large: Patients were dosed with the agonistic anti-OX40 (CD134) antibody ivuxolimab.

Study-wide results and caveats: CD4+ and CD8+ T cells in blood underwent clonal expansion by week 6 at 0.1 to 3.0 mg/kg. Expansion of clones was among the lowest in partial responders at 0.1-3.0 mg/kg.

CDR1 is SQVTM and CDR2 is ANQGSEA in the germline V gene. The CDR3 sequence is 15 residues long. With 2 bases clipped from V and 4 bases from J, the junction kept 8 bases outside the gene matches. Sequencing used CD4+ or CD8+ T cells sorted from blood, obtained in a trial of the OX40 agonist ivuxolimab. The gene calls are TRBV29-1 and TRBJ2-1; TRBD2 matches at 7 bases. The origin of this receptor is an adult with an advanced solid tumor such as melanoma, head and neck, liver or kidney cancer. This CDR3 reads CSVEKGGRGYNEQFF. The DNA for the CDR3 is TGCAGCGTTGAAAAGGGCGGGAGAGGGTACAATGAGCAGTTCTTC.